The T cell receptor (beta chain) described here comes from a study of T cell responses to AZD1222 COVID-19 vaccine. Notes on the study in general: Most donors were white British, females outnumbered males, and clonal diversity was possibly underestimated. A rise in Spike-specific TCR breadth and depth followed two AZD1222 doses. Across the whole spike, CD4 TCRs peaked at regions 160-218 and 743-854.

CDR3 length: 14 residues. The germline V gene encodes CDR1 MNHNS and CDR2 SASEGT. V shed 2 bases and J shed 7 bases, with 14 bases lying between them. With regard to this clone: Its matching antigen is unknown.

TCRdb keeps only in-frame clones here, not all; method: immunoSEQ multiplex PCR. The table lists about 190,000 clones, almost 95% of them singletons, with 1% to 1.5% in the top ten. This chain uses TRBV6-1 with TRBJ1-1, with no clear D. The TCR was taken from an adult in good health. The material was peripheral blood, obtained on day 0 of AZD1222 vaccination. The CDR3 sequence is CASSERADGGEAFF. For the CDR3, the DNA is TGTGCCAGCAGTGAAAGGGCGGATGGAGGTGAAGCTTTCTTT.